The entry below describes one TCR beta chain. The assay was immunoSEQ multiplex PCR, and TCRdb's table has in-frame clones only and misses some. Counted here are some 330,000 clones, about nine tenths occurring once; the ten biggest clones make up around 0.8%. The source of the sample is a study of cytomegalovirus exposure and HLA in healthy donors. The sequencing input was PBMCs. The receptor comes from a young woman in good health and CMV-seronegative.

CDR3 coding DNA: TGTGCCAGTGGGCCCGGGACAGGGTCCTACGAGCAGTACTTC. Translation: CASGPGTGSYEQYF. The chain has TRBV19 and TRBJ2-7; 9 bases map to TRBD1. V lost 8 bases, J lost 1 base, and 6 bases stayed unmatched. Germline assignment: CDR1 LNHDA and CDR2 SQIVND (reference sequence). This CDR3 region has 14 residues.